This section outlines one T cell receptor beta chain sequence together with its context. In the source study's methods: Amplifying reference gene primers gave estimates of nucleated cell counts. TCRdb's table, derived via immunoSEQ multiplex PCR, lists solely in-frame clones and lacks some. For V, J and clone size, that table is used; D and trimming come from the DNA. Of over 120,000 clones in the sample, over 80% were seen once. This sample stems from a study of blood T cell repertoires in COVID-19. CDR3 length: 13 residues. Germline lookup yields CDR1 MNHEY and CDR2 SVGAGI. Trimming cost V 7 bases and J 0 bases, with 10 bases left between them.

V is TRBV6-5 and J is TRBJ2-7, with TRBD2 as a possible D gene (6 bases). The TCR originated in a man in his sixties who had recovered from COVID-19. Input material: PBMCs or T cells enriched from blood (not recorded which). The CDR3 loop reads CASTVGSSYEQYF. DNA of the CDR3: TGTGCCAGCACTGTCGGGAGCTCCTACGAGCAGTACTTC.